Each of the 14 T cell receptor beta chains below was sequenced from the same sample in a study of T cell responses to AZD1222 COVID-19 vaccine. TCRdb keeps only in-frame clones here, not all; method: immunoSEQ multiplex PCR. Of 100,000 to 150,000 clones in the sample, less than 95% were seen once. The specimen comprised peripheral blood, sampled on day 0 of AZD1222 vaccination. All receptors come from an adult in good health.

CDR3 residues: CASSIDSRATGELFF. For the CDR3, the DNA is TGTGCCAGTAGTATTGACAGCCGAGCGACCGGGGAGCTGTTTTTT. The chain joins TRBV19 to TRBJ2-2, with D perhaps TRBD1 (5 bases). CDR1 and CDR2 (germline): LNHDA, SQIVND (reference sequence). The CDR3 runs to 15 residues. Trimming took 3 bases from V and 5 from J, leaving 13 bases between them.

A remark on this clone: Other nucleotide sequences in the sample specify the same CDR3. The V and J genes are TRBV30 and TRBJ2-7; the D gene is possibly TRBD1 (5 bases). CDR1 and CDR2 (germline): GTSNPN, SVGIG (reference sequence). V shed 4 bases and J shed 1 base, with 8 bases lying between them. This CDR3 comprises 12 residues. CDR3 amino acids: CAWKQGSYEQYF. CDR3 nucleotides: TGTGCCTGGAAGCAGGGATCCTACGAGCAGTACTTC.

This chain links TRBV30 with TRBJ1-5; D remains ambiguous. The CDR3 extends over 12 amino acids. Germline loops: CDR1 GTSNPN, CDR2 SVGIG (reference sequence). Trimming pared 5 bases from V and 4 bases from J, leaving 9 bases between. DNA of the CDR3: TGTGCCTGGGGGAAAAATAATCAGCCCCAGCATTTT. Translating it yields CAWGKNNQPQHF.

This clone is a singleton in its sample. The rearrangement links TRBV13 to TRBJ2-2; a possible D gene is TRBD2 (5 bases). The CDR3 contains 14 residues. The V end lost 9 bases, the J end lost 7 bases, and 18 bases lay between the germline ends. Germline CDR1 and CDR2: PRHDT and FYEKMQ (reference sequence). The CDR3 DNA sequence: TGTGCCAGTTCGAGACTACTTCCTCTCGGGGAGCTGTTTTTT. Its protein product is CASSRLLPLGELFF.

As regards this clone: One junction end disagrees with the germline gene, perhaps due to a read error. In DNA form, the CDR3 reads TGCAGCGTGGAAGGCAGGCTTGAAGCTTTCTTT. Translated: CSVEGRLEAFF. The V gene is TRBV29-1, the J gene TRBJ1-1; no clear D gene. Germline V gene sequence: CDR1 SQVTM, CDR2 ANQGSEA. This CDR3 comprises 11 residues.

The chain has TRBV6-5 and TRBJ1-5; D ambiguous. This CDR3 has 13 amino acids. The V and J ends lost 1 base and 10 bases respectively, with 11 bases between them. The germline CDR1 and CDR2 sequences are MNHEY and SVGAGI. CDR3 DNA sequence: TGTGCCAGCAGTTACTTAGGACGGTCACCCCAGCATTTT. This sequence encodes CASSYLGRSPQHF.

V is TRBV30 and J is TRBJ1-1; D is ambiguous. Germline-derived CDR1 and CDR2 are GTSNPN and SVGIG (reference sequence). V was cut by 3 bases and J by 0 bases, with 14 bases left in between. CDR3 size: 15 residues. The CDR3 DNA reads TGTGCCTGGAGGCAACCGGGCGGTCTGAACACTGAAGCTTTCTTT. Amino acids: CAWRQPGGLNTEAFF.

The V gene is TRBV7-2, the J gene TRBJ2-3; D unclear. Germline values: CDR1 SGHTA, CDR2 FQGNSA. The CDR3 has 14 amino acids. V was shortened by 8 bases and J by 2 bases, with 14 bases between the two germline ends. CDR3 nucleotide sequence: TGTGCCAGCTTAGGAAGACTCATCACAGATACGCAGTATTTT. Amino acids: CASLGRLITDTQYF.

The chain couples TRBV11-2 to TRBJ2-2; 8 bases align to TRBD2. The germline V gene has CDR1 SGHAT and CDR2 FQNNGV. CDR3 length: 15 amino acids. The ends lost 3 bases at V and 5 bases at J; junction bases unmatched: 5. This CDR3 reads CASSFSGGGTGELFF. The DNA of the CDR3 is TGTGCCAGCAGCTTCAGCGGGGGAGGAACCGGGGAGCTGTTTTTT.

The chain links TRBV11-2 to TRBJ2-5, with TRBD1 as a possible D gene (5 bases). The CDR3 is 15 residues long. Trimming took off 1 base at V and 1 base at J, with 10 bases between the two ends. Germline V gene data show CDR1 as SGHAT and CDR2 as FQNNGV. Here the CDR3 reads CASSLGGRAQETQYF. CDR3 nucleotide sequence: TGTGCCAGCAGCTTAGGGGGCAGGGCCCAAGAGACCCAGTACTTC.

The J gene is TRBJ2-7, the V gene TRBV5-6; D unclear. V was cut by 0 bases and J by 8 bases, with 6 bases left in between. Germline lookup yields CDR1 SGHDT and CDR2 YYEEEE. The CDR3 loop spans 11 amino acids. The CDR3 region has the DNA TGTGCCAGCAGCTTGGGTTACAAGCAGTACTTC. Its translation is CASSLGYKQYF. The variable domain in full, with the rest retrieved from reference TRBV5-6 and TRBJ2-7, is DAGVTQSPTHLIKTRGQQVTLRCSPKSGHDTVSWYQQALGQGPQFIFQYYEEEERQRGNFPDRFSGHQFPNYSSELNVNALLLGDSALYLCASSLGYKQYFGPGTRLTVT.

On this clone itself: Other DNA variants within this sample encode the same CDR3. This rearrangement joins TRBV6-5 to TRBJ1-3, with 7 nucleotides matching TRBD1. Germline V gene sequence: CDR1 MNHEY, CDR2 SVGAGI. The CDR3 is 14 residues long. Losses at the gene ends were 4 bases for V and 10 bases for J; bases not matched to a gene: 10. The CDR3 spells CASSSRPGQSTIYF. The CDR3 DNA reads TGTGCCAGCAGTTCCCGCCCGGGACAGAGTACCATATATTTT.

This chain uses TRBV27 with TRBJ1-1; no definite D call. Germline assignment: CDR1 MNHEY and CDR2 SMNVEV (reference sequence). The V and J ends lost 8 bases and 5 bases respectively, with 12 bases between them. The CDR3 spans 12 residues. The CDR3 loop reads CASGPIRTEAFF. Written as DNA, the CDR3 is TGTGCCAGCGGACCGATACGGACTGAAGCTTTCTTT.

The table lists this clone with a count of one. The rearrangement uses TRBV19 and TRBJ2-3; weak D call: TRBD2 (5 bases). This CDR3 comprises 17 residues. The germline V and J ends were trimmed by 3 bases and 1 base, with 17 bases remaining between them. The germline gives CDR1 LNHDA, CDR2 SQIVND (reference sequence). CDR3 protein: CASSMLPPGLGTDTQYF. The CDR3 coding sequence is TGTGCCAGTAGTATGCTCCCACCGGGGTTAGGCACAGATACGCAGTATTTT.